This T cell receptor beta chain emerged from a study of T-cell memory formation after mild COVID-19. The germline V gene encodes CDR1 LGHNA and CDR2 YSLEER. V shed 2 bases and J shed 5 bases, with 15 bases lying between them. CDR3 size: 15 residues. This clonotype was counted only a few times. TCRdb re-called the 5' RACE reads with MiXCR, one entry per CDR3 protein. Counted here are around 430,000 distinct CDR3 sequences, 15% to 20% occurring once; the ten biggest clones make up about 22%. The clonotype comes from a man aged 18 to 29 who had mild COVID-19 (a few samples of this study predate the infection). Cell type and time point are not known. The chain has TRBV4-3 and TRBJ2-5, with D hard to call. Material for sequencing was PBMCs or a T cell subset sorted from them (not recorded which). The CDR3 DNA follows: TGCGCCAGCAGCCAAATTCAAGATTCGAGGGAGACCCAGTACTTC. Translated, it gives CASSQIQDSRETQYF.